The entry below describes one T cell receptor beta chain. Trimming took 4 bases from V and 1 from J; bases not matched to a gene: 3. The CDR3 spans 14 residues. In germline, CDR1 is SGDLS, CDR2 YYNGEE. PCR used 60 Vbeta primers and 13 Jbeta primers. Only in-frame clones appear in the TCRdb table, and some are missing; sequencing was by immunoSEQ multiplex PCR. The sample has 100,000 to 150,000 clones, 65% to 80% seen once. The data stem from a study of cytomegalovirus exposure and HLA in healthy donors. The V and J genes are TRBV9 and TRBJ1-1; 8 nucleotides align to TRBD1. The receptor comes from a woman in her forties in good health and CMV-seropositive. The sequencing sample was made of PBMCs. The CDR3 nucleotides read TGTGCCAGCAGCCCCCAGGGGGCGAACACTGAAGCTTTCTTT. Translation gives CASSPQGANTEAFF.